This T cell receptor (beta chain) appears in the sequencing data of a study of blood T cell repertoires in COVID-19. In the authors' workflow: How many nucleated cells were present was estimated from reference gene primer amplification. The protocol was immunoSEQ multiplex PCR, while the TCRdb copy is restricted to in-frame clones and leaves out a portion. V and J calls and clone size follow that table, whereas D and trimming were derived from the DNA. The sample includes fewer than 200,000 clones, about 80% seen only once; the top ten take roughly a tenth. The TCR was taken from a man in his sixties or seventies with active or convalescent COVID-19. Sequencing was carried out using peripheral blood.

CDR3 nucleotide sequence: TGTGCCAGCAGCCAAAACAGAGCTAACTATGGCTACACCTTC. It specifies CASSQNRANYGYTF. This sequence joins TRBV9 and TRBJ1-2; no definite D call. Germline assignment: CDR1 SGDLS and CDR2 YYNGEE. With 4 bases removed from V and 0 bases from J, the gap between germline ends came to 10 bases. The CDR3 runs to 14 residues.